This T cell receptor (beta chain) was recorded in a study of identical twins. General study points: Models underestimated out-of-frame TCR alpha sharing in monozygotic twins.

Each CDR3 protein is one row after TCRdb ran MiXCR on the 5' RACE reads. Of over 200,000 distinct CDR3 sequences listed, 10% to 13% are singletons. For this clonotype: Its specificity is not known.

The TCR sequence derives from a man aged 50 to 60 in good health. Sequencing input: memory T cells sorted from blood.

CDR3 sequence reads: CASSSGTGGRSPLHF. The CDR3 DNA reads TGTGCCAGCAGTTCCGGGACAGGGGGTCGTTCACCCCTCCACTTT. The chain couples TRBV25-1 to TRBJ1-6, with 11 positions matching TRBD1. The CDR3 has 15 amino acids. The V segment lost 5 bases and the J segment 9 bases; nucleotides outside the gene matches: 6. CDR1 MGHDK and CDR2 SYGVNS come from the germline V gene.